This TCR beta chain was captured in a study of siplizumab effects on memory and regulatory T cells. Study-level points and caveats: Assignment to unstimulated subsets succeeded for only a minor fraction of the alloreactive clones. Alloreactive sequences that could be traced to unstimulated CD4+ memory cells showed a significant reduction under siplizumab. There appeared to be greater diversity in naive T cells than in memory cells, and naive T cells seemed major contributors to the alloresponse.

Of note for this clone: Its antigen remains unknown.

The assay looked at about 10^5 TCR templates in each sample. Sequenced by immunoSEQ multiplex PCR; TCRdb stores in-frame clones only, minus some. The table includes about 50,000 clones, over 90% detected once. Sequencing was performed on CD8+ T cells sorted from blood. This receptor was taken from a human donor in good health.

In nucleotides, the CDR3 is TGTGCCAGAAGCTTGGTCATCGGGACGGAAGTTAGCAATCAGCCCCAGCATTTT. Its protein product is CARSLVIGTEVSNQPQHF. V and J are TRBV5-3 and TRBJ1-5; tentatively, D is TRBD1 (5 bases). TRBV5-3 is an open reading frame whose function is uncertain. There are 18 residues in the CDR3. V lost 0 bases, J lost 0 bases, and 16 bases lay in between.